The clone carrying this T cell receptor beta chain was observed a handful of times. The target antigen is unknown. CDR3 length equals 15 residues. J gave up 5 bases and V 0 bases, and 7 bases lay outside the gene matches. The germline V gene has CDR1 SGHTA and CDR2 FQGNSA. This sample was included in a study of vaccination and CD4 T cells after COVID-19. Turning to the study itself: Two of the convalescents were Hispanic, and convalescents were six males and four females. Overlapping SARS-CoV-2, HCoV-NL63, HCoV-OC43 and HCoV-229E spike peptides stimulated the cells. Treatment of control cultures consisted of a CEFX pool, an HIV-1 Nef pool, or no peptide. Study findings and constraints: From a median of about 20 to 38, SARS-CoV-2-reactive clonotypes increased, though not significantly.

As for treatment: roughly 10-day PBMC culture with coronavirus spike peptide pools or control peptides (ViraFEST assay). Sequence data for DNA of cultured CD4+ T cells were generated by the Oncomine TCR Beta short-read assay. TCRdb fed the PCR reads into MiXCR, producing one record per CDR3 protein. The data contain roughly 10,000 distinct CDR3 sequences, approximately 32% of them singletons. This clonotype originated in a human donor who had recovered from COVID-19. Sample: CD4+ T cells from blood, cultured in vitro, taken after SARS-CoV-2 vaccination. The chain recombines TRBV7-2 with TRBJ2-7, with 7 positions matching TRBD2. As DNA, the CDR3 is TGTGCCAGCAGCTTAGCAGGCAGGGAGGGCCACGAGCAGTACTTC. Protein: CASSLAGREGHEQYF.